This TCR beta chain was recorded in a study of identical twins. Using its own MiXCR run on the 5' RACE reads, TCRdb lists one record per CDR3 protein. The data show about 520,000 distinct CDR3 sequences, approximately 22% seen once. This clonotype was picked up a small number of times. The CDR3 runs to 16 residues. Trimming stripped 4 bases from V and 5 bases from J, with 18 bases between. CDR1 SEHNR and CDR2 FQNEAQ come from the germline V gene (reference sequence). The data also belong to a second study, concerning T cells expressing NK-cell markers.

The chain links TRBV7-9 to TRBJ2-1, with TRBD2 as a possible D gene (5 bases). The sample taken for sequencing was CD4+ T cells sorted from blood. This receptor was taken from a woman under 30 in good health. CDR3 protein: CASSYYGEFTHNEQFF. The CDR3 nucleotides read TGTGCCAGCAGCTATTACGGGGAGTTTACCCACAATGAGCAGTTCTTC.